This TCR beta chain was identified during a study of shared clonotypes between healthy human individuals. Study-level points and caveats: The study found roughly 5% of naive CD4 clonotypes shared across four donors.

Concerning this clone: Its antigen remains unidentified.

Germline V CDR1 and CDR2: SGDLS, YYNGEE. Trimming removed 3 bases from V and 7 bases from J; junction bases left unmatched: 10. The CDR3 contains 15 residues. The split of CD4+ cells yielded CD45RA+ naive and CD45RA-negative memory subsets. Each cell subset's genomic DNA was divided evenly among several immunoSEQ plates. Clones were read by immunoSEQ multiplex PCR, and TCRdb kept only the in-frame ones, dropping some. This sample yields some 2.4 million clones, of which approximately 93% are seen a single time; 0.36% belongs to the top ten. Material for sequencing was naive CD4+ T cells from PBMCs. The subset is: CD45RA+ positively selected. The TCR comes from a man aged 18 to 30 in good health. Some clones in this sample may be carry-over from other donors' samples. The chain has TRBV9 and TRBJ1-5, with 7 nucleotides matching TRBD1. CDR3: CASSGGEGANQPQHF. The CDR3 DNA is TGTGCCAGCAGCGGGGGCGAGGGGGCTAACCAGCCCCAGCATTTT.